Sequencing of this T cell receptor beta chain was carried out in a study of identical twins. CDR1 SEHNR and CDR2 FQNEAQ come from the germline V gene (reference sequence). Trimming removed 1 base from V and 1 base from J, with 14 bases in between. The CDR3 runs to 16 residues. TCRdb re-analysed the 5' RACE reads in MiXCR, keeping a single row per CDR3 protein. In the table there are 420,000 or so distinct CDR3 sequences, about 18% of which are singletons. The clonotype comes from a man in his fifties or sixties in good health. Input material: naive T cells sorted from blood. This chain links TRBV7-9 with TRBJ2-7; TRBD1 might be the D (6 bases). In DNA, the CDR3 is TGTGCCAGCAGCTTAGACCGGGACATCAATTCCTACGAGCAGTACTTC. Its protein is CASSLDRDINSYEQYF.